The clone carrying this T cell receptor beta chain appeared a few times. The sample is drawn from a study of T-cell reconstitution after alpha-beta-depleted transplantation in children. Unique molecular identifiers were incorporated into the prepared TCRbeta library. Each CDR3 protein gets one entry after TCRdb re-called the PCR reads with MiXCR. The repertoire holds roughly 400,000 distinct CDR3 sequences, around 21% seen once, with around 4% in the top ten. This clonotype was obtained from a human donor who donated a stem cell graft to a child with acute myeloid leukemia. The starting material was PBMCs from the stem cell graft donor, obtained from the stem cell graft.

CDR3 amino acids: CASSQDPGQPNQPQHF. The CDR3 DNA reads as TGTGCCAGCAGCCAGGATCCGGGACAGCCTAATCAGCCCCAGCATTTT. This chain joins TRBV4-2 and TRBJ1-5; 7 bases agree with TRBD1. Germline loops: CDR1 LGHNA, CDR2 YNFKEQ. The V segment lost 3 bases and the J segment 4 bases; nucleotides outside the gene matches: 9. This CDR3 region has 16 residues.